The T cell receptor beta chain described here comes from a study of cytomegalovirus exposure and HLA in healthy donors. On the study more broadly: The Caucasian-associated ancestry cluster contained around four fifths of the approximately 430 genotyped donors. Study observations and caveats: The authors listed about 170 TCR beta chains as cytomegalovirus-associated.

Note on this clone: Antigen specificity is unknown.

The PCR had 60 Vbeta and 13 Jbeta primers. Repertoires were generated with immunoSEQ multiplex PCR, while TCRdb's copy carries only in-frame clones and drops some. The sample lists around 300,000 clones; roughly 86% were seen once. There are 15 residues in the CDR3. The V segment lost 7 bases and the J segment 4 bases; nucleotides outside the gene matches: 7. Germline values: CDR1 MDHEN, CDR2 SYDVKM. The material sequenced was PBMCs. The chain has TRBV28 and TRBJ2-3; 11 positions agree with TRBD2. The sequence was collected from a woman aged 40 to 50 in good health and CMV-seropositive. The CDR3 bases are TGTGCCAGCAAAAAAACTAGCGGGAGAGCAGATACGCAGTATTTT. This gives the protein CASKKTSGRADTQYF.